This paragraph covers one T cell receptor (beta chain) sequence. What it binds is unknown. These data originate in a study of a mutant IDH1 vaccine in newly diagnosed glioma. Whole-study context: The treated group averaged 40.4 years old and was 62.5% male, about 40% female. Receipt of radiotherapy, temozolomide, or both preceded the study, and most received both. Study-wide findings and caveats: Pseudoprogression seemingly bore no relation to changes in top peripheral T cell clonotypes.

The time point is: baseline, week 1 (first vaccination visit). Sample treatment: pre-vaccination baseline after standard-of-care therapy. Germline trimming cut 4 bases from V and 4 bases from J; bases unmatched to any gene: 6. The CDR3 is 14 residues long. Per germline, CDR1 SGHRS and CDR2 YFSETQ. Sequencing used immunoSEQ multiplex PCR; TCRdb keeps in-frame clones, though not all of them. The sample has 98,000 or so clones, around 90% seen once. The source of this sequence is a woman aged 45 to 65 with glioma. This sample comprised PBMCs, obtained from a glioma patient treated with radiotherapy, temozolomide or both. This chain uses TRBV5-1 with TRBJ1-1, with 8 bases lining up with TRBD1. This CDR3 reads CASSVFTGGTEAFF. CDR3 bases: TGCGCCAGCAGCGTTTTTACAGGGGGCACTGAAGCTTTCTTT.